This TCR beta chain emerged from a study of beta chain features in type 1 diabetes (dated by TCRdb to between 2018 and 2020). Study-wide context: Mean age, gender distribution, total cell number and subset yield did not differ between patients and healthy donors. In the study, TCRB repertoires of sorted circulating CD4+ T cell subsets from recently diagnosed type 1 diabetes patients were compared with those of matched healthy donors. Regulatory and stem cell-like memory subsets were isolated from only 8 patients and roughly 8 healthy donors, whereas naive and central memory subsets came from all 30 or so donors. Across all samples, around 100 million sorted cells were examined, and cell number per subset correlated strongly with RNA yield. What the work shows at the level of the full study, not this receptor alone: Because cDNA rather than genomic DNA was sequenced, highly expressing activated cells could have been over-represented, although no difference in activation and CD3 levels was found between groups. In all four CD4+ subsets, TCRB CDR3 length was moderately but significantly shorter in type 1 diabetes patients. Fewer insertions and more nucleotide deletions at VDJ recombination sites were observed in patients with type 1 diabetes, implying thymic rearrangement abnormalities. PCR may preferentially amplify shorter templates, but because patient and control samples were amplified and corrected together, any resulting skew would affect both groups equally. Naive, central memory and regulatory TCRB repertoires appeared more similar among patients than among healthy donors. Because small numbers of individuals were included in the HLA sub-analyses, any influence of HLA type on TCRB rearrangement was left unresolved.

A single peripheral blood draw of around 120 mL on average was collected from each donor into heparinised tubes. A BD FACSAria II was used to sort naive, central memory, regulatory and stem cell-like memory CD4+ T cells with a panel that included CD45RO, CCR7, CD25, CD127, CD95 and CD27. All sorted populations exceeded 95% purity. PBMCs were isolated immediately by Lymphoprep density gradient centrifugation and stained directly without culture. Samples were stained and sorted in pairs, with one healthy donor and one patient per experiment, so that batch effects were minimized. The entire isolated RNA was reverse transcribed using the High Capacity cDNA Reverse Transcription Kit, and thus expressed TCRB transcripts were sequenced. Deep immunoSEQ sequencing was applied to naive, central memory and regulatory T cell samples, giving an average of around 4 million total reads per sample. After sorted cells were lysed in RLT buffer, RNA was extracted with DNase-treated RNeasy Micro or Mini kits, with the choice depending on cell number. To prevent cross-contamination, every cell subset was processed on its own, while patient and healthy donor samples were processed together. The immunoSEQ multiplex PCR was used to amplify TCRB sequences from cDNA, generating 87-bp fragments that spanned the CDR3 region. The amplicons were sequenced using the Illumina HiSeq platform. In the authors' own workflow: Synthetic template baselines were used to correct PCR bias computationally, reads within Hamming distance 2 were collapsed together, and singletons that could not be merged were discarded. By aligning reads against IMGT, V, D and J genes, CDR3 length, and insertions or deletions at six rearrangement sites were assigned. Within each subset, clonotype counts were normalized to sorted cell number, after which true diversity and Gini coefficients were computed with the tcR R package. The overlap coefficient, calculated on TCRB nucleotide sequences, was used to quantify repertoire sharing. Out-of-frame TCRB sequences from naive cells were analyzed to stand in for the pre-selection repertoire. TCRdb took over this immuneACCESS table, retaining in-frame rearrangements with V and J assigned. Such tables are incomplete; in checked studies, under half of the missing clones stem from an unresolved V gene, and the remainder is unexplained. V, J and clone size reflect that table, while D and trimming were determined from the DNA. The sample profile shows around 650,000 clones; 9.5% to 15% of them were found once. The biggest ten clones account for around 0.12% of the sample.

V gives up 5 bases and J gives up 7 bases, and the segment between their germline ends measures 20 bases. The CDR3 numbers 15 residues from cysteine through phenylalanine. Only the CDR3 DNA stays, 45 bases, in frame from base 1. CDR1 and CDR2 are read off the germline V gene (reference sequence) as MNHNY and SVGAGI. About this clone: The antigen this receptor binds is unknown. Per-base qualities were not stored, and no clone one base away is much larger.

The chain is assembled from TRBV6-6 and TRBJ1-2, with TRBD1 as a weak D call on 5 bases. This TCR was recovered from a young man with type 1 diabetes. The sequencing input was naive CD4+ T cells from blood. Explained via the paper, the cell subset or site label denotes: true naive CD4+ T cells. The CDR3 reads CASSPRAQVDSGYTF. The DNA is TGTGCCAGCAGTCCCAGGGCTCAGGTGGACTCTGGCTACACCTTC.